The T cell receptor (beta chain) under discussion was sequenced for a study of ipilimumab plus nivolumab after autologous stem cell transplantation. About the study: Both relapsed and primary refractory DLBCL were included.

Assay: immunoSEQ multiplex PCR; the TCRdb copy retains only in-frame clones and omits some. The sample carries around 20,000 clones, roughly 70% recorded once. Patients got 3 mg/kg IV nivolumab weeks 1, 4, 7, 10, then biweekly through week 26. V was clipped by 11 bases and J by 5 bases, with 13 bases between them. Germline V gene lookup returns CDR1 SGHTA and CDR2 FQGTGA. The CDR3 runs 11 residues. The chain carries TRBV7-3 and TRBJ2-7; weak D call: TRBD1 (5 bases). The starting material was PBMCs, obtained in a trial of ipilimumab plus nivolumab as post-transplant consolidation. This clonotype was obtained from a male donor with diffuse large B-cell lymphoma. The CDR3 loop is CAVQQANEQYF. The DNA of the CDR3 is TGTGCCGTCCAACAGGCGAACGAGCAGTACTTC.